This TCR beta chain was captured by sequencing in a study of blood T cell repertoires in COVID-19. The overall study: The United States, Italy and Spain were the sources of the acute and convalescent COVID-19 samples. PBMCs, B-cell-depleted T cells, or T cells provided the cDNA or gDNA that made up the material.

The data were produced by immunoSEQ multiplex PCR, yet TCRdb's version contains in-frame clones alone and is incomplete. The data contain nearly 50,000 clones, approximately 85% of them singletons. V lost 1 base and J lost 0, with 10 bases in between. CDR1 is LGHNA and CDR2 is YSLEER in the germline V gene. This CDR3 has 15 residues. This clonotype was obtained from a human donor in a cohort sampled during active COVID-19. What was sequenced was peripheral blood. This chain uses TRBV4-3 with TRBJ2-7; D is unclear. In DNA form, the CDR3 reads TGCGCCAGCAGCCAAGTTGTAAGCGCCTCCTACGAGCAGTACTTC. It encodes CASSQVVSASYEQYF.